The source of this T cell receptor beta chain is a study of T cells in Graves' hyperthyroidism and ophthalmopathy (dated by TCRdb to about 2019). Background for the entire study: Peripheral blood samples were taken at the time of initial diagnosis, prior to any treatment. For training and testing, the roughly 100 patients in the discovery cohort were randomly divided in a 7:3 ratio. After blood sampling, hyperthyroidism patients were treated with methimazole at a starting dose of 30 mg daily, and ophthalmopathy patients were treated with high-dose intravenous methylprednisolone. An independent validation cohort of under 20 hyperthyroidism patients and approximately 17 patients who later progressed to ophthalmopathy tested prospective prediction of ophthalmopathy. To identify distinguishing TCR V-J signatures, a discovery cohort of about a hundred patients was used, comprising 40 to 45 with Graves' ophthalmopathy and around 57 with stable Graves' hyperthyroidism. The paper describes TCR Vbeta CDR3 sequencing of fewer than 150 peripheral blood samples, made up of 40 to 45 ophthalmopathy patients, over 70 hyperthyroidism patients and roughly 17 progressor patients. In several Graves' hyperthyroidism patients, the study also compared T-cell repertoires from thyroid tissue with T-cell repertoires from blood.

The paper as a whole reports these results and caveats: In validation, the model predicted progression to ophthalmopathy with about 71% sensitivity and 72% to 75% specificity, a median of roughly seven months before onset. Blood samples also contained most of the expanded thyroid clonotypes (frequency above 0.001), which suggests that blood repertoires may reflect thyroid immune responses. A model built on a 13 V-J signature distinguished ophthalmopathy from stable hyperthyroidism, reaching about 88% sensitivity and under 84% specificity in cross-validation and 80%/75% in testing. No statistical method was used to fix the sample size in advance, and group allocation was not hidden from the investigators.

Deletion took 7 bases off V and 1 base off J, with a span of 14 bases between the germline ends. As encoded in the germline V gene, CDR1 is MDHEN while CDR2 is SYDVKM. The CDR3 covers 15 residues, taking in both the cysteine and the phenylalanine. The DNA shown is the 45-base CDR3, in frame from base 1. In the ophthalmopathy patients, disease was moderately to severely active, with a Clinical Activity Score of 3 or more, a NOSPECS grade of 4 or more, and a duration of less than 3 months. Exclusion was applied to patients with uncontrolled infections, other autoimmune diseases, pregnancy or lactation. Diagnoses were based on clinical symptoms, serum thyroxine and TRAb, thyroid ultrasound and orbital computed tomography. PBMCs were separated from approximately 9.9 ml of fresh peripheral blood using Ficoll-Paque density gradient centrifugation. Trizol reagent was used to extract total RNA, and RNA quality was then checked on an Agilent 2100 Bioanalyzer.

The TCR beta CDR3 regions were amplified from RNA transcripts. The TCR CDR3 was subjected to a first round of RT-PCR using the HTBI primer set and the Qiagen OneStep RT-PCR kit. Libraries were constructed in a second round of multiplex PCR, after which size selection and purification were carried out. The libraries were sequenced on an Illumina HiSeq2000 using paired-end 100 bp reads. The paper's processing steps were these. Raw data were processed with SOAPnuke, discarding reads with adapters, uncalled bases, mean Phred below 15, or no exact constant-primer or identifier match. COPE v1.2.5 was used to merge high-quality paired reads, and clonotypes were defined as unique nucleotide sequences. MiTCR v1.1 was used to align the clonotypes against IMGT TRBV, TRBD and TRBJ reference segments. Only V-J combinations with frequency above 0.0001, covering 98% to 99.2% of repertoires, were analysed. A TCS score was defined as the ratio between F50 (clonal expansion) and ExV (chaos), using BLOSUM62-based TCRdist between CDR3 peptides within each V-J. Welch's t-statistics and random forest reduced around 550 V-J features to 13, which were used in a naive Bayes classifier (R e1071). In-frame beta chains were kept once TCRdb had trimmed the public reads at Q25 with fastp and called clones with MiXCR. Identical CDR3 protein sequences are pooled into one entry, listed with their most common genes and DNA. TCRdb assigned the V and J calls; the authors' analysis was not used. The sample has about 640,000 distinct CDR3 sequences on record, around 13% of them singletons. In total, the top ten clones hold about 12% of the sample.

This clonotype appeared many times. This clone's antigen is unknown. Within one base of it there is no much larger clone, and no base qualities were kept. This receptor was identified in a woman between 50 and 59 years old with Graves' ophthalmopathy. Sequences were obtained from blood. The chain is encoded by TRBV28 joined to TRBJ1-5, with an unclear D gene assignment. CDR3 loop: CASIWGGGSNQPQHF. The DNA sequence is TGTGCCAGCATTTGGGGAGGTGGAAGCAATCAGCCCCAGCATTTT.